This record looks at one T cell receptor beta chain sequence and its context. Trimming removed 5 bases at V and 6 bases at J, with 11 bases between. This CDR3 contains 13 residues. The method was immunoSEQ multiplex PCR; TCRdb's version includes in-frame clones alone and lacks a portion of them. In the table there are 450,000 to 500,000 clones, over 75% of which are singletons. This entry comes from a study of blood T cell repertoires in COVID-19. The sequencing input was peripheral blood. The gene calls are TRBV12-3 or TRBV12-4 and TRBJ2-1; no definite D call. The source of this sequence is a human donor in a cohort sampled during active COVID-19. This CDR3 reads CASSPRQGNEQFF. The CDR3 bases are TGTGCCAGCAGTCCCCGACAAGGCAATGAGCAGTTCTTC.